This is a list of T cell receptor beta chains from one sample in a study of T-cell reconstitution after alpha-beta-depleted transplantation in children. A single record per CDR3 protein comes from TCRdb applying MiXCR to the PCR reads. The table includes approximately 400,000 distinct CDR3 sequences, approximately 11% detected once. The specimen was PBMCs from the stem cell graft donor, collected from the stem cell graft. Every receptor here comes from a human donor who donated a stem cell graft to a child with acute myeloid leukemia. CDR3s include the opening cysteine and the closing phenylalanine or tryptophan. The D gene is left open where the match is weak. Clone size is shown for a subset of rows, as once, few, many or a class of expanded clone.

CDR3aa	d_gene	v_gene	j_gene	abundance
CASSRGQKHNEQFF	NA	TRBV7-9	TRBJ2-1	few
CSARDQLAGTLAKNIQYF	TRBD2	TRBV20-1	TRBJ2-4	few
CASSLDSGITSEQYF	NA	TRBV4-3	TRBJ2-7	few
CAISRDSYGYTF	TRBD1	TRBV10-3	TRBJ1-2	many
CASSEGQGDGYTF	TRBD1	TRBV5-1	TRBJ1-2	NA
CASKMGQRNNEQFF	TRBD1	TRBV2	TRBJ2-1	few
CASSISGQGVRETQYF	TRBD1	TRBV9	TRBJ2-5	many
CSAEPGQSLNTEAFF	TRBD1	TRBV20-1	TRBJ1-1	few
CASSPDSRGNQPQHF	NA	TRBV12-3/TRBV12-4	TRBJ1-5	few
CASSLSVQETQYF	NA	TRBV5-1	TRBJ2-5	few
CSVVVGSGSEQYF	NA	TRBV29-1	TRBJ2-7	NA